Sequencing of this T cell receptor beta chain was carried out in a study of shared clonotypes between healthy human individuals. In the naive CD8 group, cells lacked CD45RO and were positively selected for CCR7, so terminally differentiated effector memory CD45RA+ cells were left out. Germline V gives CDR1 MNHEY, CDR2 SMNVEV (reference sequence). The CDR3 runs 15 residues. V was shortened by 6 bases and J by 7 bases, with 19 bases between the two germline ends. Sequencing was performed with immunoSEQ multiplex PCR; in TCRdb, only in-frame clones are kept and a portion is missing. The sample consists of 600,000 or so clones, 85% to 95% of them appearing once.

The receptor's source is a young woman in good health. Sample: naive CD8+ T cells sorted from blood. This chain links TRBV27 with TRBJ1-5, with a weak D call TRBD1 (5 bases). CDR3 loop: CASSSSAGVRQPQHF. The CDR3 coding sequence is TGTGCCAGCAGCTCATCTGCGGGGGTTCGGCAGCCCCAGCATTTT.